This T cell receptor (beta chain) was recovered during a study of technical replicates of blood from several donors. Libraries were prepared by immunoSEQ multiplex PCR; TCRdb keeps only in-frame clonotypes and omits some of them. The table shows approximately 81,000 clones, with approximately 95% occurring only once. The CDR3 runs to 13 residues. Germline V CDR1 and CDR2: LNHDA, SQIVND (reference sequence). With 3 bases removed from V and 4 bases from J, the gap between germline ends came to 9 bases. Sequencing was performed on T cells isolated from PBMCs. The origin of this receptor is a human donor in good health. J is TRBJ2-5 and V is TRBV19; D is possibly TRBD2 (6 bases). The CDR3, as DNA: TGTGCCAGTAGTATTACAGCGGGAGAGACCCAGTACTTC. It translates to CASSITAGETQYF.